A single sample gave rise to the 8 T cell receptor beta chains below, sequenced in a study of cytomegalovirus exposure and HLA in healthy donors. PCR primers comprised 60 Vbeta and 13 Jbeta primers. Profiling relied on immunoSEQ multiplex PCR, and the TCRdb table lists in-frame clones only, not all of them. Among approximately 130,000 clones listed, 72% were seen once. Sequencing was carried out using PBMCs. The source of these receptors is a man in his fifties in good health and CMV-seropositive.

The chain joins TRBV19 to TRBJ1-1, with D unclear. Germline V lookup: CDR1 LNHDA, CDR2 SQIVND (reference sequence). The CDR3 runs 13 residues. V gave up 3 bases and J gave up 0 bases, with 5 bases separating them. This CDR3 is CASSIGMNTEAFF. DNA for the CDR3: TGTGCCAGTAGTATCGGGATGAACACTGAAGCTTTCTTT.

This sequence joins TRBV5-1 and TRBJ2-3; TRBD1 matches 7 bases. Germline loops: CDR1 SGHRS, CDR2 YFSETQ. The CDR3 has 16 amino acids. V shed 4 bases and J 0 bases; nucleotides not matched to a gene: 8. CDR3 sequence (DNA): TGCGCCAGCAGCCCAGGGACAGTGATAAGCACAGATACGCAGTATTTT. This translates into CASSPGTVISTDTQYF.

The rearrangement uses TRBV7-9 and TRBJ2-5; 9 nucleotides agree with TRBD2. Per the germline V gene, CDR1 is SEHNR and CDR2 is FQNEAQ (reference sequence). The CDR3 loop spans 13 amino acids. The CDR3 nucleotides are TGTTCCGCGGGGCGGGGGGGCCCCGAGACCCAGTACTTC. This codes for CSAGRGGPETQYF.

The genes are TRBV11-2 and TRBJ1-1, with 7 bases lining up with TRBD1. CDR3 length equals 16 residues. V dropped 6 bases and J dropped 4; count of bases not matched to a gene: 14. Germline lookup yields CDR1 SGHAT and CDR2 FQNNGV. This CDR3 reads CASRVHRGRGTTEAFF. CDR3 sequence (DNA): TGTGCCAGCAGGGTCCACAGGGGTCGGGGGACCACTGAAGCTTTCTTT.

The chain links TRBV11-2 to TRBJ2-1, with TRBD2 matching over 10 bases. Per germline, CDR1 SGHAT and CDR2 FQNNGV. J lost 7 bases, V lost 5 bases, and 14 bases had no gene match. This CDR3 is 17 amino acids long. Here the CDR3 DNA reads TGTGCCAGCAGCACCAGCGGCCGGCTAGCGGGAGATAATGAGCAGTTCTTC. Its protein product is CASSTSGRLAGDNEQFF.

The chain has TRBV2 and TRBJ1-3; D remains ambiguous. CDR3 length: 14 amino acids. The V gene's germline CDR1 is SNHLY and CDR2 FYNNEI. Trimming took off 4 bases at V and 4 bases at J, with 11 bases between the two ends. The CDR3 sequence is CASSVGSYGNTIYF. The CDR3 nucleotides read TGTGCCAGCAGTGTGGGCAGTTACGGAAACACCATATATTTT.

This clone was counted a few times. J is TRBJ2-1 and V is TRBV18, with TRBD2 identical over 13 bases. CDR1 KGHSH and CDR2 LQKENI come from the germline V gene. The CDR3 spans 19 residues. The trim removed 6 bases at V and 4 bases at J, leaving 15 bases unmatched. For the CDR3, the DNA is TGTGCCAGCTCCCCCACTAGCGGGAGGGCCCAAAACCATTACAATGAGCAGTTCTTC. As protein: CASSPTSGRAQNHYNEQFF.

V and J are TRBV7-9 and TRBJ1-1; no definite D call. The germline V and J ends were trimmed by 7 bases and 5 bases, with 14 bases remaining between them. The germline V gene has CDR1 SEHNR and CDR2 FQNEAQ (reference sequence). This CDR3 has 13 amino acids. The DNA of the CDR3 is TGTGCCAGCACCCTGGCGGGGTGGACTGAAGCTTTCTTT. It is translated as CASTLAGWTEAFF. Complete variable domain (other parts from reference TRBV7-9 and TRBJ1-1): DTGVSQNPRHKITKRGQNVTFRCDPISEHNRLYWYRQTLGQGPEFLTYFQNEAQLEKSRLLSDRFSAERPKGSFSTLEIQRTEQGDSAMYLCASTLAGWTEAFFGQGTRLTVV.